These T cell receptor beta chains were read from a single sample in a study of control samples from healthy donors and cancer patients. The assay was immunoSEQ multiplex PCR, and TCRdb's table has in-frame clones only and misses some. Of 100,000 to 150,000 clones in the sample, about 87% were seen once. Material: blood. Receptor source: a man aged 30 to 39 in good health. The CDR3 runs from the conserved cysteine through the conserved F or W. A D gene is named only where the DNA matches it firmly. The size of a clone is reported for some rows only, either as once, few or many, or as a class for expanded clones.

size	length	V	D	J	DNA	CDR3
.	17	TRBV18	.	TRBJ1-1	TGTGCCAGCTCACACACCCCCCGGTGGTCTGGGGACACTGAAGCTTTCTTT	CASSHTPRWSGDTEAFF
.	19	TRBV5-5	TRBD2	TRBJ2-1	TGTGCCAGCAGCGGTGGGACTAGCGGGGGGAGGCCCTGGGACAATGAGCAGTTCTTC	CASSGGTSGGRPWDNEQFF
.	17	TRBV10-1	.	TRBJ1-2	TGCGCCAGCAGTGAGTACATCTTGGAGGGCAGTCTTCGTGGCTACACCTTC	CASSEYILEGSLRGYTF
.	14	TRBV3-1/TRBV3-2	TRBD2	TRBJ2-3	TGTGCCAGCAGACGCAGCGGGGGGGCAGATACGCAGTATTTT	CASRRSGGADTQYF
.	15	TRBV18	.	TRBJ1-6	TGTGCCAGCTCACCCATGAAACAGTATAATTCACCCCTCCACTTT	CASSPMKQYNSPLHF
.	13	TRBV12-5	.	TRBJ1-1	TGTGCTAGTGGTTTGGTCCGCGGCACTGAAGCTTTCTTT	CASGLVRGTEAFF
.	17	TRBV19	TRBD1	TRBJ2-1	TGTGCCAGTTCAGGACAGGGGGCCCCTAGCTCCTACAATGAGCAGTTCTTC	CASSGQGAPSSYNEQFF
.	15	TRBV9	.	TRBJ1-2	TGTGCCAGCAGCGCACGCCGCCATCTAGGCTCTGGCTACACCTTC	CASSARRHLGSGYTF
.	14	TRBV6-5	.	TRBJ1-3	TGTGCCAGCAACGGAATTCTCTCTGGAAACACCATATATTTT	CASNGILSGNTIYF
few	15	TRBV5-5	.	TRBJ1-5	TGTGCCAGCAGCTCGACGGACAGCCTTAATCAGCCCCAGCATTTT	CASSSTDSLNQPQHF
.	14	TRBV6-5	.	TRBJ1-4	TGTGCCAGCAGCCGCAGAGGGGGTAATGAAAAACTGTTTTTT	CASSRRGGNEKLFF
.	16	TRBV6-1	.	TRBJ2-2	TGTGCCAGCAGTGCAAGTAACCGGGACACCCCCGGGGAGCTGTTTTTT	CASSASNRDTPGELFF
.	14	TRBV3-1/TRBV3-2	.	TRBJ1-2	TGTGCCAGCAGCCAAGTTTCCGATAACTATGGCTACACCTTC	CASSQVSDNYGYTF
.	15	TRBV19	TRBD1	TRBJ1-6	TGTGCCAGTAGTATTCCGACAGGGGGGTTTTCACCCCTCCACTTT	CASSIPTGGFSPLHF
.	12	TRBV15	.	TRBJ1-1	TGTGCCACCAGCATTCCCCCCGATGAAGCTTTCTTT	CATSIPPDEAFF
few	12	TRBV2	.	TRBJ1-6	TGTGCCAGCAGCTATCATAATTCACCCCTCCACTTT	CASSYHNSPLHF
.	13	TRBV6-5	.	TRBJ1-6	TGTGCCAGCAGACAGGAATATAATTCACCCCTCCACTTT	CASRQEYNSPLHF
.	15	TRBV6-5	TRBD1	TRBJ2-7	TGTGCCAGCAGTTACAGGACAGGGAAGCCCTACGAGCAGTACTTC	CASSYRTGKPYEQYF
.	14	TRBV30	.	TRBJ1-1	TGTGCCTGGAGTCAAGGGCTCATGAACACTGAAGCTTTCTTT	CAWSQGLMNTEAFF
.	13	TRBV7-3	.	TRBJ1-5	TGTGCCAGCAGCTTGGGGAGAAATCAGCCCCAGCATTTT	CASSLGRNQPQHF
.	14	TRBV14	.	TRBJ1-3	TGTGCCAGCAGCCACCTCGGCTCTGGAAACACCATATATTTT	CASSHLGSGNTIYF
.	16	TRBV4-2	.	TRBJ2-2	TGTGCCAGCAGCCAGCCCCCGGGACAGAACACCGGGGAGCTGTTTTTT	CASSQPPGQNTGELFF
.	16	TRBV5-5	TRBD2	TRBJ2-1	TGTGCCAGCAGCTTGGACCTAGCGGGGGGGCACAATGAGCAGTTCTTC	CASSLDLAGGHNEQFF
.	13	TRBV24-1	.	TRBJ2-7	TGTGCCACCAGTGACCCGGACACCCAGAAGCAGTACTTC	CATSDPDTQKQYF
.	13	TRBV5-8	.	TRBJ2-7	TGTGCCAGCAGCTTGGCTAGAACCTACGAGCAGTACTTC	CASSLARTYEQYF